Here is one TCR beta chain with its context. This clonotype was counted only a few times. Its target antigen remains unknown. Base-call qualities are not available, and no considerably larger clone is one nucleotide away. Libraries were constructed by multiplex PCR. Sequencing used an Illumina HiSeq 4000. iRepertoire HTBI primers and Arm-PCR amplification of CDR3 regions were used to construct TCR beta libraries. Gel purification was performed on PCR products prior to sequencing. On the authors' methods: Gene usage analysis of CDR3 amino acid clonotypes relied on the roughly 58 TRBV and around 14 TRBJ segments identified across samples. COPE and FqMerger were used to merge filtered high-quality paired reads into contigs. Contigs were aligned with BLAST to IMGT TRBV, TRBD and TRBJ reference genes, and CDR3 was defined per IMGT. Any clonotype with a frequency above 0.1% was counted as a highly expanded clone. Repertoire diversity was measured by Shannon entropy, and V-J evenness by the Gini coefficient. A clonotype was considered public if more than one individual shared it. TCRdb trimmed the raw reads at Q25, called clones with MiXCR and kept productive beta chains. Here each entry gathers all rows of one CDR3 protein and keeps the most common genes and DNA. It is TCRdb's table, rather than the study itself, that gives the V and J calls and clone size. Present in this sample are 500,000 to 700,000 distinct CDR3 sequences, roughly 30% of which were seen just once. Jointly, the top ten make up around 42% of the sample.

The entry originates in a study of regulatory T cells in long-lasting Graves disease (dated by TCRdb to the early 2020s). A note on the overall study: To count as having persistent Graves' disease, a patient had to have received antithyroid drug treatment for over 5 years with TSH receptor autoantibodies remaining persistently positive. The study was conducted in China and was registered as a clinical trial. A total of 35 or so samples were covered by TCR sequencing, comprising about 13 persistent and around 20 newly diagnosed Graves' disease patients. Patients with persistent Graves' disease were compared with patients with newly diagnosed Graves' disease using TCR sequencing and RNA sequencing of peripheral blood. Antithyroid drugs had been taken for approximately ten years on average by persistent Graves' disease patients in the clinical cohort.

This sample's time point label indicates: persistent/refractory GD, antithyroid drugs over 5 years with positive TRAb. RNA was extracted from PBMCs in TRIzol for both TCR sequencing and RNA sequencing. The diagnosis of Graves' disease was made according to American Thyroid Association guidelines. Patients for the study were recruited at an endocrinology department in Xi'an, China. From each patient, 7.5 to 9.5 milliliters of peripheral blood was collected into an EDTA anticoagulant tube. Ficoll Paque Plus density gradient separation was used to isolate PBMCs, and no additional T cell sorting was done. An Agilent 2100 Bioanalyzer and agarose gel were used to check RNA quality, and a NanoDrop 2000 was used to measure RNA concentration. Beyond this particular receptor, the publication reports: Only peripheral blood was studied, because thyroid tissue, the primary lesion, was inaccessible. The authors noted that the small sample size was a limitation that may lower accuracy. More public clonotypes were shared among persistent patients (2,741) than among newly diagnosed patients (roughly 1,000). Compared with newly diagnosed patients, persistent Graves' disease patients had lower TCR Shannon entropy and fewer highly expanded clones, which suggests clonal expansion. Sequencing and analysis were limited to the TCR beta chain.

Specimen: peripheral blood mononuclear cells (PBMCs), collected when the disease was refractory, from a patient treated with antithyroid drugs. This TCR was recovered from a female donor with Graves disease.

The bases are TGTGCCAGCAGTAAGACAGGGAGCACGACTAATGAAAAACTGTTTTTT. The translation is CASSKTGSTTNEKLFF. Recombination joined TRBV6-1 with TRBJ1-4; the junction holds 7 bases that match TRBD1. Relative to germline, V is missing 5 bases and J is missing 2 bases, with 8 bases of the junction outside any gene match. The CDR3 starts with the cysteine, ends with the phenylalanine, and has 16 residues. Only the CDR3 DNA is retained, 48 bases long and in frame from the first base. The germline V gene encodes CDR1 MNHNS and CDR2 SASEGT.